This T cell receptor beta chain was captured in a study of CD8+CD57+ T cells in acquired aplastic anemia. Overall study: Recorded DNA amounts for sorted CD4+ and CD8+ cells had an average of approximately 2.9 ug. Points from the study as a whole: The number of CD8+ CDR3 sequences shared by patients and controls was approximately 31. No significant patient-versus-control difference appeared in CD8+ Simpson's diversity.

The germline CDR1 and CDR2 sequences are SGDLS and YYNGEE. There are 14 residues in the CDR3. Trimming stripped 4 bases from V and 7 bases from J, with 16 bases between. Sequencing involved patients with CD8+CD57+ cell expansion previously shown by flow cytometry. Severe acquired aplastic anemia affected all patients. A word on this clonotype: Its antigen is undetermined.

Genomic DNA provided the template from which TCR beta VDJ and CDR3 profiles were obtained. TCRdb re-called the reads through MiXCR, storing one row per CDR3 protein. The sample has 200,000 to 300,000 distinct CDR3 sequences; less than 85% are singletons. The rearrangement links TRBV9 to TRBJ2-3; D may be TRBD2 (6 bases). What was sequenced was sorted CD4+, CD8+, or CD8+CD57+ T cells (not recorded which) from PBMCs. The sequence was collected from a human donor with aplastic anemia. CDR3 in DNA: TGTGCCAGCAGCCTAGTGGCGGGACGGAATACGCAGTATTTT. This codes for CASSLVAGRNTQYF.